The present T cell receptor (beta chain) was sequenced within a study of T cell responses to AZD1222 COVID-19 vaccine (dated by TCRdb to the early 2020s). Broadly, across the study: Because spike-specific TCR depth and breadth did not differ between the two schedules, AZD1222 recipients who got a second dose at roughly 4 weeks were pooled with those who got a second dose at roughly 12 weeks. TCR sequencing covered 233 trial participants: 200 to 210 given two doses of AZD1222 and around 26 given two doses of MenACWY control vaccine. Trial participants were enrolled by age into subgroups of 18-55, 56-69 and 70-plus years, and around 150, 28 and 57 TCR-sequenced participants, respectively, were included in these subgroups. What the work shows at the level of the full study, not this receptor alone: Reportedly, almost half of the unique spike-specific TCRs recognized epitopes lying outside the regions that are mutated in the B.1.351 and B.1.1.7 variants. Because no day 14 peak-response samples were available, the repertoires could be characterized only after the peak T cell response. Participants were mostly white British and included more females than males, and it was suggested by the authors that clonal diversity may have been underestimated. Conclusions about previously exposed vaccinees were limited because only six or seven AZD1222 recipients were SARS-CoV-2 seropositive at baseline. The whole spike protein was spanned by vaccine-associated CD4 TCRs, and dominant responses were seen in regions 160-218 and 743-854. The 56-69-year group was small, and its depth increase did not reach significance, likely because of low power. Spike-specific TCR breadth and depth rose significantly after two AZD1222 doses compared with day 0 and with MenACWY recipients.

Comments on this clone: Its recognized antigen is unknown. The record has no base qualities; no much larger clone is one base away.

What this sample's time point label stands for: baseline before first vaccination. The vaccinee samples were drawn from two UK trials, COV001 and COV002, one of which was a single-blind randomized controlled phase 2/3 trial testing AZD1222 (ChAdOx1 nCoV-19) in healthy adults. Trial participant PBMC samples were collected at day 0 and day 28 after the second dose for TCRbeta chain sequencing. The CDR3 regions of human TCRbeta chains were analyzed by immunosequencing. The authors' analysis ran thus. Repertoire TCRs were checked for matches against a reference library of SARS-CoV-2-specific TCRs that had been generated using the MIRA antigen-specificity platform. Breadth was defined as the fraction of unique TCRs that were SARS-CoV-2-associated. Depth was defined as the fraction of total T cells that were SARS-CoV-2-associated. Each spike-specific TCR was assigned to its reactive spike region and to a CD4 or CD8 class using the MIRA data. Log10-transformed breadth and depth values were compared by one-way ANOVA with Sidak's multiple comparisons tests. Imported from immuneACCESS, the table was reduced by TCRdb to in-frame sequences with V and J called. These copies leave out some clones; in studies compared against another copy, an unresolved V gene accounts for under half, and the cause of the remainder is not known. The V and J calls and clone size come from that table; D and trimming were worked out from the DNA. The sample profile shows about 170,000 clones; just under 95% of them were found once. Of the sample, 1.6% is held by the ten largest clones.

The CDR3 runs 13 residues from the cysteine to the phenylalanine. Only the CDR3 region is kept as DNA, spanning 39 bases read in frame from base 1. CDR1 and CDR2 are drawn from the germline V gene: WSHSY, SAAADI. V has 10 bases trimmed and J has 2 bases trimmed; junction bases matching no gene number 8. The chain links TRBV10-2 with TRBJ2-7; 7 junctional bases match TRBD2. The sequenced sample was peripheral blood, obtained on day 0 of AZD1222 vaccination. This TCR was sampled from an adult in good health. The nucleotides are TGCGCCACTAGTAGCGGGCGCACCTACGAGCAGTACTTC. Its coded protein is CATSSGRTYEQYF.